This T cell receptor (beta chain) was sequenced for a study of shared clonotypes between healthy human individuals. Regarding the study as a whole: Sequencing depth was a factor that was expected to affect clonotype sharing among donors.

Here immunoSEQ multiplex PCR was the method, and the copy in TCRdb shows in-frame clones only, minus some. The repertoire holds about 2.4 million clones, with under 95% as singletons. Germline V lookup: CDR1 LGHNA, CDR2 YNFKEQ. The trim removed 0 bases at V and 6 bases at J, leaving 20 bases unmatched. This CDR3 comprises 19 residues. Concerning this clone: What it recognizes is unknown.

The V and J genes are TRBV4-2 and TRBJ2-7, with TRBD2 identical over 7 bases. This clonotype was obtained from a man aged 18 to 29 in good health. Some clones in this sample may be carry-over from other donors' samples. Material: naive CD4+ T cells from PBMCs. Subset given: CD45RA+ positively selected. DNA of the CDR3: TGTGCCAGCAGCCAAGATGAGTCGGGGAGCGCGGGAGCGGTCAGCGAGCAGTACTTC. Translation gives CASSQDESGSAGAVSEQYF.